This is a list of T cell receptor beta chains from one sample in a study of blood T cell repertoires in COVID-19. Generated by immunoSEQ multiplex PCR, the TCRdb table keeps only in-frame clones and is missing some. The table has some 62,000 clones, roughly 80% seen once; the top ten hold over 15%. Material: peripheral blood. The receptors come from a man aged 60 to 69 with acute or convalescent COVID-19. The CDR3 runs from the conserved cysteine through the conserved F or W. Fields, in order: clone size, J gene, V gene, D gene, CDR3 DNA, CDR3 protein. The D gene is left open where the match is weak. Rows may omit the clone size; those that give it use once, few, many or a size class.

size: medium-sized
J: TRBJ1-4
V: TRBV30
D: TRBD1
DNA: TGTGCCTGGGCCGGGACAGGCAATACCGGAAAACTGTTTTTT
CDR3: CAWAGTGNTGKLFF

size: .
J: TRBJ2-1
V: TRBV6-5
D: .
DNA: TGTGCCAGCAGTCGTCGGAGCTCCTACAATGAGCAGTTCTTC
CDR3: CASSRRSSYNEQFF

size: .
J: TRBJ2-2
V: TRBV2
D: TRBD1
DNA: TGTGCCAGCAGTGAGGACAGGGGGCGGCTGTTTTTT
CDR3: CASSEDRGRLFF

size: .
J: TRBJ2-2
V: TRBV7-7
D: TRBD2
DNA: TGTGCTAGCAGCTTAGTAGCGGGAGAGATCACCGGGGAGCTGTTTTTT
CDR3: CASSLVAGEITGELFF

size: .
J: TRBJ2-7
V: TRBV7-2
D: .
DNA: TGTGCCAGCAGCTTAGCGGGGGCAGCGTCCTACGAGCAGTACTTC
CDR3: CASSLAGAASYEQYF

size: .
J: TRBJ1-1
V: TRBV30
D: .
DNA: TGTGCCTCGTCTCTTAGAACTGAAGCTTTCTTT
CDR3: CASSLRTEAFF

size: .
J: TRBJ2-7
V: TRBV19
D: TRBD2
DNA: TGTGCCAGTAGTATGACTAGCGGGAGTTACGAGCAGTACTTC
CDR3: CASSMTSGSYEQYF

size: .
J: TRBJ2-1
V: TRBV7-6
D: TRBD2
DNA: TGTGCCAGCACCAAGGCGGGCGCGGGAGTCCCCAATGAGCAGTTCTTC
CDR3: CASTKAGAGVPNEQFF

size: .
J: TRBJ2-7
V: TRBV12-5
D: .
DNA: TGTGCTAGTGGCCAGGACACCTCCTACGAGCAGTACTTC
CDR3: CASGQDTSYEQYF

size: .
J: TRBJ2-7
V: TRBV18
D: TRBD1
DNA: TGTGCCAGCTCACGGACAGGGGACTACGAGCAGTACTTC
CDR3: CASSRTGDYEQYF

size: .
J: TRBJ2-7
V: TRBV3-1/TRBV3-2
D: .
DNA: TGTGCCAGCAGCCGGGACTCTGGGGTCGAGCAGTACTTC
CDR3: CASSRDSGVEQYF

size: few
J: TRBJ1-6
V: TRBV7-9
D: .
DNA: TGTGCCAGCAGCTTAGGGGGGCTGAATTCACCCCTCCACTTT
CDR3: CASSLGGLNSPLHF

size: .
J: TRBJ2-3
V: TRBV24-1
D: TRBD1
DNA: TGTGCCACCAGTGATATTACAGGGGTTGCAGATACGCAGTATTTT
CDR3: CATSDITGVADTQYF

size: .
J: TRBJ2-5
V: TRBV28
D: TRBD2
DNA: TGTGCCAGCAGCCGGACTAGCGGGAGGGCAGAGACCCAGTACTTC
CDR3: CASSRTSGRAETQYF

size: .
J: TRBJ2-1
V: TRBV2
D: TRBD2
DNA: TGTGCCAGCATAGCACTAGCGGGAGCCACAAGGTGGGAGCAGTTCTTC
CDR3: CASIALAGATRWEQFF

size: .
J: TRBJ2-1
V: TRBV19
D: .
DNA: TGTGCCAGTAGTATAGACAGGACACCTTACAATGAGCAGTTCTTC
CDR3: CASSIDRTPYNEQFF

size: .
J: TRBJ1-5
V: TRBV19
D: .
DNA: TGTGCCAGTATTGGACGGACATTAAATCAGCCCCAGCATTTT
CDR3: CASIGRTLNQPQHF

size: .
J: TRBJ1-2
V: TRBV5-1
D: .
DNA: TGCGCCAGCAGATGGGGGGGTTCCTATGGCTACACCTTC
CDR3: CASRWGGSYGYTF

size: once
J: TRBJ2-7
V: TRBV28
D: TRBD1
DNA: TGTGCCAGCAGTTACACCGGGACAGGGCGCGAGCAGTACTTC
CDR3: CASSYTGTGREQYF

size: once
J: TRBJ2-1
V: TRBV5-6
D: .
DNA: TGTGCCAGCAGCTTGGTAACTAGCTGGAGCTCCTACAATGAGCAGTTCTTC
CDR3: CASSLVTSWSSYNEQFF

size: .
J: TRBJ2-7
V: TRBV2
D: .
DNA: TGTGCCAGCAGGGGACAAATTAGCTCCTACGAGCAGTACTTC
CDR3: CASRGQISSYEQYF

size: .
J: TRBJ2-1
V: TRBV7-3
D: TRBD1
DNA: TGTGCCAGCAGCTTATCCCCGGACAGGGGCAAGTTCTTC
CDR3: CASSLSPDRGKFF

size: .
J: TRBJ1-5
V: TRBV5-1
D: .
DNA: TGCGCCAGCAGCTTAGGGGGATTCGGCAATCAGCCCCAGCATTTT
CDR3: CASSLGGFGNQPQHF

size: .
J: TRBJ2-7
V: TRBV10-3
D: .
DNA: TGTGCCATCTCAGGGGAAGCCTACGAGCAGTACTTC
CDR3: CAISGEAYEQYF

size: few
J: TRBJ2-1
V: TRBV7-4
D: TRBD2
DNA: TGTGCCAGCAGCTTAAGGCTAGCGGGAGGGCCTAAGCACGAGCCTCTAAAGTTCGATGAGCAGTTCTTC
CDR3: CASSLRLAGGPKHEPLKFDEQFF

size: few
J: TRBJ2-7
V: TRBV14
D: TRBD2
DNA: TGTGCCAGCAGCCAAGTCTTGAGTAGCGGGCGTCACTACGAGCAGTACTTC
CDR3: CASSQVLSSGRHYEQYF

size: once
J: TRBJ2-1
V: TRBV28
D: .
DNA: TGTGCCAGCAGCCGCCCCGAGACACTTTGGAATGAGCAGTTCTTC
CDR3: CASSRPETLWNEQFF

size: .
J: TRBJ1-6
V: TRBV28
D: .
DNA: TGTGCCAGCAGCCGTGGACAGAATAATTCACCCCTCCACTTT
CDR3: CASSRGQNNSPLHF

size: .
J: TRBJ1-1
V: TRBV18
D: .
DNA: TGTGCCAGCTCACCACCATTCACGGGGAAGAACACTGAAGCTTTCTTT
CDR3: CASSPPFTGKNTEAFF

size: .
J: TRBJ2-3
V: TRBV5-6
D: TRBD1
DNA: TGTGCCAGCAGCTCCGAACAGGGGGCGGAAGATACGCAGTATTTT
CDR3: CASSSEQGAEDTQYF

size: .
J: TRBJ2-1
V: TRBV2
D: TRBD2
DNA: TGTGCCAGCAGATTAGCGGGAGAAGGCTACAATGAGCAGTTCTTC
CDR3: CASRLAGEGYNEQFF

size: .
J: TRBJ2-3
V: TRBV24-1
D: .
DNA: TGTGCCACCAGTGATTTGTCGGAGTTGGGCACAGATACGCAGTATTTT
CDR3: CATSDLSELGTDTQYF

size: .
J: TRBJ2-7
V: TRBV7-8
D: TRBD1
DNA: TGTGCCAGCAGCCCGAGGTCGGACAGGGTCTACGAGCAGTACTTC
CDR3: CASSPRSDRVYEQYF

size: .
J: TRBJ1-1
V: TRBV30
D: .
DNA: TGTGCCTGGAGTGTAGCGCCGAGAAACACTGAAGCTTTCTTT
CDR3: CAWSVAPRNTEAFF

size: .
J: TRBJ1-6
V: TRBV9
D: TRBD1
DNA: TGTGCCAGCAGCCGTAGAACAGGGGGCGAATCACCCCTCCACTTT
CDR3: CASSRRTGGESPLHF

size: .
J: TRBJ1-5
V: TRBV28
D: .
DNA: TGTGCCAGCAGTCCGCCCCAGGGCCAGAGGCCCCAGCATTTT
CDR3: CASSPPQGQRPQHF

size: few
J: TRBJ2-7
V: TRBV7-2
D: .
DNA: TGTGCCAGCAGCTCCCCCCCCAGTTACTCCTACGAGCAGTACTTC
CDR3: CASSSPPSYSYEQYF

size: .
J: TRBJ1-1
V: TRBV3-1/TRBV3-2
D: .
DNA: TGTGCCAGCAGCCAACGCGGATCAAACACTGAAGCTTTCTTT
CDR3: CASSQRGSNTEAFF

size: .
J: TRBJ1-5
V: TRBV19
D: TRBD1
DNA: TGTGCCAGTAGCCCGACAGGGGTAAGGCCCCAGCATTTT
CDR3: CASSPTGVRPQHF

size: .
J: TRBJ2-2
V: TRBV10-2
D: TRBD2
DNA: TGCGCCAGCAGTGAGATATGGCGGCCGGGACTAGCTTACAACACCGGGGAGCTGTTTTTT
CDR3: CASSEIWRPGLAYNTGELFF

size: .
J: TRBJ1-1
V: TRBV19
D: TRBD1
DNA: TGTGCCAGTAGTAAGGAGTGGAGGGACAGGGACAACACTGAAGCTTTCTTT
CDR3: CASSKEWRDRDNTEAFF

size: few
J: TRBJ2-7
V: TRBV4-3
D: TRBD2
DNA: TGCGCCAGCAGCCTCTTCCGGCCTAGCGGAGTCTACGAGCAGTACTTC
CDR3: CASSLFRPSGVYEQYF

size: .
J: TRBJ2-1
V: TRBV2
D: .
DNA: TGTGCCAGCGCAGGGGGGAGTGAGCAGTTCTTC
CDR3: CASAGGSEQFF

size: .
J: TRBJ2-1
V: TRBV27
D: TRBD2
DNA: TGTGCCAGCAGACAGCTAGCGGGAGGATGGAATGAGCAGTTCTTC
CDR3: CASRQLAGGWNEQFF

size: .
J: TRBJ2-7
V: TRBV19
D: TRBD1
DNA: TGTGCCAGTAGTTCGACAGGGGGATACGAGCAGTACTTC
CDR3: CASSSTGGYEQYF

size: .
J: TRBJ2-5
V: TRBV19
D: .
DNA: TGTGCCAGTAGTCCCGCGGGGCAGGAGACCCAGTACTTC
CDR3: CASSPAGQETQYF